Shown below are 12 T cell receptor beta chains from a single sample sequenced in a study of shared clonotypes between healthy human individuals. Data came from immunoSEQ multiplex PCR; TCRdb stores just in-frame clones and leaves some out. Of some 450,000 clones detected, 75% to 80% appear once; the ten largest clones hold around 12%. The sequencing input was PBMCs. Receptors were obtained from a middle-aged woman in good health. Some clones in this sample may be carry-over from other donors' samples.

This clone has a handful of counts. The CDR3 DNA reads as TGTGCCAGCAGCTTAGGCGGCGGGGCCAATCAGCCCCAGCATTTT. This translates into CASSLGGGANQPQHF. The rearrangement links TRBV7-2 to TRBJ1-5, with D possibly TRBD1 on 5 matching bases. The V end lost 1 base, the J end lost 3 bases, and 10 bases lay between the germline ends. Per the germline V gene, CDR1 is SGHTA and CDR2 is FQGNSA. This CDR3 is built from 15 residues.

There are a few counts of this clone. A much larger clone differs by one base, so this may be a read error. The chain links TRBV7-3 to TRBJ1-2; 9 bases fit TRBD1. CDR3 length: 13 amino acids. Germline V gene sequence: CDR1 SGHTA, CDR2 FQGTGA. The CDR3 DNA reads as TGTGCCAGCAGCCGGGACAGGGAGGCTGGCTGCACCTTC. It encodes CASSRDREAGCTF.

CDR3 protein: CASSVGTGYSNQPQHF. CDR3 bases: TGTGCCAGTAGTGTGGGGACAGGATATAGCAATCAGCCCCAGCATTTT. The V and J genes are TRBV19 and TRBJ1-5; 8 bases are shared with TRBD1. The CDR3 totals 16 residues. The J segment lost 0 bases and the V segment lost 5 bases, leaving 6 bases of the junction unmatched. Germline CDR1 reads LNHDA; CDR2 reads SQIVND (reference sequence). The complete variable domain, with remaining parts taken from reference TRBV19 and TRBJ1-5, reads DGGITQSPKYLFRKEGQNVTLSCEQNLNHDAMYWYRQDPGQGLRLIYYSQIVNDFQKGDIAEGYSVSREKKESFPLTVTSAQKNPTAFYLCASSVGTGYSNQPQHFGDGTRLSIL.

On this clone: One end of the junction is discordant with germline, which a read error may explain. This chain joins TRBV6-5 and TRBJ1-1; 9 bases are shared with TRBD1. This CDR3 spans 13 amino acids. Per germline, CDR1 MNHEY and CDR2 SVGAGI. Here the CDR3 DNA reads TGTGCCAGCATCTCCCTACAGGGGGCTGAGGCTTTCTTT. Protein: CASISLQGAEAFF.

The V gene is TRBV27, the J gene TRBJ2-7; D call uncertain. V lost 4 bases and J lost 5, with 12 bases in between. Germline V gene lookup returns CDR1 MNHEY and CDR2 SMNVEV (reference sequence). The length of the CDR3 is 13 residues. DNA of the CDR3: TGTGCCAGCAGTTACGGATTTGGAAACGAGCAGTACTTC. This gives the protein CASSYGFGNEQYF.

This clone was seen ten or more times. The chain uses TRBV18 and TRBJ2-7; 12 bases match TRBD1. CDR1 and CDR2 (germline): KGHSH, LQKENI. The CDR3 length is 15 residues. The V segment lost 3 bases and the J segment 9 bases; nucleotides outside the gene matches: 9. As DNA, the CDR3 is TGTGCCAGCTCACCGCCGGGACAGGGGGCCCAGGTGCAGTACTTC. Translated, it gives CASSPPGQGAQVQYF.

The CDR3 region has the DNA TGTGCCTGGAGTGTACTTACGGGTCAAGGCCCCTACGAGCAGTACTTC. It yields the protein CAWSVLTGQGPYEQYF. V gene TRBV30 combines with J gene TRBJ2-7, with D uncertain. Germline loops: CDR1 GTSNPN, CDR2 SVGIG (reference sequence). V lost 0 bases and J lost 2, with 17 bases in between. CDR3 length: 16 amino acids.

The chain recombines TRBV5-4 with TRBJ2-7, with TRBD2 matching 9 bases. This CDR3 is built from 16 residues. The V segment lost 2 bases and the J segment 0 bases; nucleotides outside the gene matches: 6. Germline values: CDR1 SGHNT, CDR2 YYREEE (reference sequence). The CDR3 region has the DNA TGTGCCAGCAGCTTCTGGTTAGCGGGGGACTCCTACGAGCAGTACTTC. Translating it yields CASSFWLAGDSYEQYF.

The V gene is TRBV7-9, the J gene TRBJ2-1; tentative D call: TRBD2 (6 bases). CDR1 and CDR2 (germline): SEHNR, FQNEAQ (reference sequence). The CDR3 is made up of 17 amino acids. V was pared by 5 bases and J by 6 bases, with 23 bases between. The CDR3 coding sequence is TGTGCCAGCAGCCCGGTCACGGCGCGGGACCCTCTCAATGAGCAGTTCTTC. Translation: CASSPVTARDPLNEQFF. The complete variable domain, with remaining parts taken from reference TRBV7-9 and TRBJ2-1, reads DTGVSQNPRHKITKRGQNVTFRCDPISEHNRLYWYRQTLGQGPEFLTYFQNEAQLEKSRLLSDRFSAERPKGSFSTLEIQRTEQGDSAMYLCASSPVTARDPLNEQFFGPGTRLTVL.

The DNA for the CDR3 is TGTGCCAGCTCACCAACAGGGAACTATGGCTACACCTTC. Protein: CASSPTGNYGYTF. The chain is built from TRBV18 and TRBJ1-2; a weak D match, TRBD1 (6 bases). The germline CDR1 and CDR2 sequences are KGHSH and LQKENI. The ends were cut back, 2 bases at V and 2 bases at J, with 6 bases in the middle. This CDR3 spans 13 amino acids.

The gene calls are TRBV18 and TRBJ1-4; perhaps TRBD1 as D (6 bases). The V end was cut by 0 bases, the J end by 3 bases, with 8 bases between. The CDR3 covers 15 residues. The V gene's germline CDR1 is KGHSH and CDR2 LQKENI. Here the CDR3 DNA reads TGTGCCAGCTCACCACCACAGGGCTCTAATGAAAAACTGTTTTTT. Residues: CASSPPQGSNEKLFF.

This chain uses TRBV18 with TRBJ2-6; TRBD2 matches at 9 bases. The CDR3 has 17 residues. V lost 3 bases and J lost 1; bases outside the gene matches: 4. The germline gives CDR1 KGHSH, CDR2 LQKENI. The CDR3 reads CASSPPLAGSGANVLTF. The CDR3, as DNA: TGTGCCAGCTCACCCCCCCTAGCGGGATCTGGGGCCAACGTCCTGACTTTC. Combining the CDR3 with reference TRBV18 and TRBJ2-6 gives the whole variable domain NAGVMQNPRHLVRRRGQEARLRCSPMKGHSHVYWYRQLPEEGLKFMVYLQKENIIDESGMPKERFSAEFPKEGPSILRIQQVVRGDSAAYFCASSPPLAGSGANVLTFGAGSRLTVL.